The 16 T cell receptor beta chains below all came from one sample that was sequenced in a study of cytomegalovirus exposure and HLA in healthy donors (dated by TCRdb to the late 2010s). Receptor amplification or capture employed the immunoSEQ multiplex PCR assay. For the multiplex PCR, a mixture combining 60 forward primers for TCR Vbeta segments and 13 reverse primers for TCR Jbeta segments was used. This is the immuneACCESS table as TCRdb keeps it, with only in-frame sequences that have V and J called. A part of the clones is gone; compared with another copy, unresolved V genes explain less than half, and the rest is unexplained. The table for this sample lists 140,000 to 150,000 clones. The top ten clones comprise around 0.96% of the sample. The sequencing input was PBMCs. Receptors originate from a male donor in good health and CMV-seronegative.

The chain carries TRBV7-2 and TRBJ1-6, with 8 bases fitting TRBD1. Germline trimming cut 5 bases from V and 9 bases from J; bases unmatched to any gene: 6. The CDR3 has 14 amino acids. From germline, CDR1 is SGHTA and CDR2 FQGNSA. CDR3 in amino acids: CASSLDRGGSPLHF. Here the CDR3 DNA reads TGTGCCAGCAGCCTAGACAGGGGAGGTTCACCCCTCCACTTT. Looking up the rest from reference TRBV7-2 and TRBJ1-6 gives the full variable domain: GAGVSQSPSNKVTEKGKDVELRCDPISGHTALYWYRQSLGQGLEFLIYFQGNSAPDKSGLPSDRFSAERTGGSVSTLTIQRTQQEDSAVYLCASSLDRGGSPLHFGNGTRLTVT.

Here the CDR3 DNA reads TGTGCCAGCAGCTTCATCCGACTAGCGGAGAACAATGAGCAGTTCTTC. Translating it yields CASSFIRLAENNEQFF. This chain joins TRBV5-6 and TRBJ2-1; 9 bases line up with TRBD2. CDR3 size: 16 residues. The V and J ends lost 2 bases and 5 bases, in that order; junction bases with no gene match: 8. Per the germline V gene, CDR1 is SGHDT and CDR2 is YYEEEE.

The J gene is TRBJ2-7, the V gene TRBV10-3; 7 nucleotides align to TRBD1. Germline V lookup: CDR1 ENHRY, CDR2 SYGVKD. This CDR3 has 13 residues. V was pared by 10 bases and J by 4 bases, with 10 bases of the junction left unmatched. The CDR3 loop is CATGGQLVYEQYF. The CDR3 coding sequence is TGTGCCACTGGGGGACAGCTGGTTTACGAGCAGTACTTC.

This chain uses TRBV5-6 with TRBJ1-1; 7 nucleotides match TRBD1. The V and J ends lost 1 base and 4 bases, in that order; junction bases with no gene match: 7. CDR3 length: 15 residues. Germline lookup yields CDR1 SGHDT and CDR2 YYEEEE. CDR3 coding DNA: TGTGCCAGCAGCTTGTTGACAGGGAGGAGCACTGAAGCTTTCTTT. This codes for CASSLLTGRSTEAFF. The complete variable domain, with remaining parts taken from reference TRBV5-6 and TRBJ1-1, reads DAGVTQSPTHLIKTRGQQVTLRCSPKSGHDTVSWYQQALGQGPQFIFQYYEEEERQRGNFPDRFSGHQFPNYSSELNVNALLLGDSALYLCASSLLTGRSTEAFFGQGTRLTVV.

The J gene is TRBJ2-1, the V gene TRBV25-1; TRBD2 matches at 7 bases. The ends lost 7 bases at V and 0 bases at J; junction bases unmatched: 9. This CDR3 spans 16 amino acids. Germline loops: CDR1 MGHDK, CDR2 SYGVNS. This CDR3 reads CASIGVGGGSYNEQFF. In DNA form, the CDR3 reads TGTGCCAGCATTGGAGTGGGGGGGGGCTCCTACAATGAGCAGTTCTTC.

The J gene is TRBJ2-6, the V gene TRBV7-9, with 7 positions matching TRBD1. V trimming: 5 bases; J trimming: 1 base; junction bases outside the gene matches: 5. The CDR3 loop spans 16 amino acids. In germline, CDR1 is SEHNR, CDR2 FQNEAQ (reference sequence). The CDR3 bases are TGTGCCAGCAGCCCCCGGACAGGATCTGGGGCCAACGTCCTGACTTTC. Protein sequence: CASSPRTGSGANVLTF.

CDR3 sequence: CASSQGMNTEAFF. The CDR3, as DNA: TGTGCCAGCAGTCAGGGGATGAACACTGAAGCTTTCTTT. The rearrangement links TRBV6-5 to TRBJ1-1; weak D call: TRBD1 (6 bases). The CDR3 sequence is 13 residues long. The V end was cut by 5 bases, the J end by 0 bases, with 7 bases between. Germline V gives CDR1 MNHEY, CDR2 SVGAGI.

The genes are TRBV5-1 and TRBJ1-2, with TRBD1 matching 7 bases. CDR3 length equals 15 residues. V dropped 1 base and J dropped 3; count of bases not matched to a gene: 6. CDR1 and CDR2 (germline): SGHRS, YFSETQ. The CDR3 nucleotides read TGCGCCAGCAGCTTGCGGACCGGGACAGACTATGGCTACACCTTC. Its translation is CASSLRTGTDYGYTF.

The V and J genes are TRBV5-6 and TRBJ2-1; D perhaps matches TRBD2 (6 bases). The CDR3 spans 15 residues. V gave up 4 bases and J gave up 4 bases, with 15 bases separating them. CDR1 SGHDT and CDR2 YYEEEE come from the germline V gene. This CDR3 reads CASSHRGAVYNEQFF. In nucleotides, the CDR3 is TGTGCCAGCAGCCACCGCGGGGCCGTTTACAATGAGCAGTTCTTC.

The V and J genes are TRBV15 and TRBJ2-2; 13 nucleotides agree with TRBD2. From germline, CDR1 is LNHNV and CDR2 YYDKDF (reference sequence). The CDR3 extends over 20 amino acids. V trimming: 3 bases; J trimming: 3 bases; junction bases outside the gene matches: 13. The CDR3 loop reads CATSSSSLAGGPKDTGELFF. CDR3 sequence (DNA): TGTGCCACCAGCAGTTCCTCACTAGCGGGAGGGCCAAAAGACACCGGGGAGCTGTTTTTT.

This chain uses TRBV9 with TRBJ2-7; possible D gene TRBD1, 6 bases. V was cut by 0 bases and J by 3 bases, with 13 bases left in between. Germline V CDR1 and CDR2: SGDLS, YYNGEE. The CDR3 sequence is 15 residues long. CDR3 region: CASSVALGQHYEQYF. The CDR3 DNA reads TGTGCCAGCAGCGTAGCCCTCGGACAGCACTACGAGCAGTACTTC.

The CDR3, as DNA: TGTGCCAGCAGCCTCCGGGACTATAATTCACCCCTCCACTTT. Encoded protein: CASSLRDYNSPLHF. This rearrangement joins TRBV11-2 to TRBJ1-6, with D hard to call. The CDR3 contains 14 residues. The V end lost 5 bases, the J end lost 3 bases, and 8 bases lay between the germline ends. CDR1 is SGHAT, CDR2 FQNNGV, per germline.

V usage is TRBV14 and J usage is TRBJ2-7, with 9 bases aligning to TRBD1. Germline CDR1 SGHDN, CDR2 FVKESK. The CDR3 length is 18 residues. The J segment lost 3 bases and the V segment lost 1 base, leaving 13 bases of the junction unmatched. CDR3 nucleotide sequence: TGTGCCAGCAGCCAAGGGAGAGACAGGGGGTTCCTGGGCTACGAGCAGTACTTC. Protein sequence: CASSQGRDRGFLGYEQYF.

The rearrangement joins TRBV28 to TRBJ2-4; 7 nucleotides match TRBD1. This CDR3 is 16 amino acids long. V lost 6 bases and J lost 1; bases outside the gene matches: 9. The germline gives CDR1 MDHEN, CDR2 SYDVKM. CDR3 sequence: CASSLQGSRAKNIQYF. The CDR3 nucleotides read TGTGCCAGCAGCCTACAGGGGTCGAGGGCCAAAAACATTCAGTACTTC. Drawing the rest from reference TRBV28 and TRBJ2-4, the complete variable domain is DVKVTQSSRYLVKRTGEKVFLECVQDMDHENMFWYRQDPGLGLRLIYFSYDVKMKEKGDIPEGYSVSREKKERFSLILESASTNQTSMYLCASSLQGSRAKNIQYFGAGTRLSVL.

V and J are TRBV19 and TRBJ2-7; unclear D gene. The CDR3 loop spans 12 amino acids. The V end lost 3 bases, the J end lost 0 bases, and 3 bases lay between the germline ends. Germline V gene data show CDR1 as LNHDA and CDR2 as SQIVND (reference sequence). The CDR3 protein is CASSIYSYEQYF. The CDR3 DNA reads TGTGCCAGTAGTATTTACTCCTACGAGCAGTACTTC.

The chain uses TRBV20-1 and TRBJ1-5, with D possibly TRBD1 on 5 matching bases. Germline-derived CDR1 and CDR2 are DFQATT and SNEGSKA (reference sequence). V lost 6 bases to trimming and J lost 7 bases, with 10 bases between them. The CDR3 runs to 11 residues. The CDR3 sequence is CSAAGNQPQHF. CDR3 bases: TGCAGTGCCGCAGGGAACCAGCCCCAGCATTTT.